Following are 31 T cell receptor beta chains from one sample sequenced in a study of blood T cell repertoires in COVID-19. The table came from immunoSEQ multiplex PCR; TCRdb's copy has only in-frame clones and leaves some out. The sample includes 250,000 to 350,000 clones, roughly 85% of them seen just once. What was sequenced was PBMCs or T cells enriched from blood (not recorded which). Source of these receptors: a woman aged 30 to 39 who had recovered from COVID-19.

The chain links TRBV5-4 to TRBJ1-2; 7 nucleotides line up with TRBD1. The CDR3 loop spans 15 amino acids. In germline, CDR1 is SGHNT, CDR2 YYREEE (reference sequence). V gave up 4 bases and J gave up 5 bases; unmatched junction bases: 11. The CDR3 DNA is TGTGCCAGCAGCACCGTAGGGGGCTCGGAATATGGCTACACCTTC. Its translation: CASSTVGGSEYGYTF.

Only one count was recorded for this clone. The chain employs TRBV18 and TRBJ1-1; TRBD1 might be the D (5 bases). This CDR3 has 14 residues. CDR1 and CDR2 from the germline V gene are KGHSH and LQKENI. V dropped 5 bases and J dropped 2 bases, with 12 bases sitting between them. The DNA for the CDR3 is TGTGCCAGCTCAGCCGGACACCTCAACACTGAAGCTTTCTTT. Translating it yields CASSAGHLNTEAFF.

This chain joins TRBV6-2 or TRBV6-3 and TRBJ2-7, with a tentative D call TRBD2 (6 bases). V gave up 5 bases and J gave up 2 bases, with 16 bases separating them. CDR3 size: 15 residues. From germline, CDR1 is MNHEY and CDR2 SVGEGT. The CDR3: CASSRFRDSAYEQYF. The CDR3 coding sequence is TGTGCCAGCAGTCGCTTCCGGGACTCAGCCTACGAGCAGTACTTC.

The chain joins TRBV7-6 to TRBJ2-3; 9 bases map to TRBD2. Trimming at V came to 3 bases and at J to 1 base, leaving 2 bases not matched to a gene. Per the germline V gene, CDR1 is SGHVS and CDR2 is FNYEAQ. The CDR3 loop spans 15 amino acids. The CDR3 nucleotides are TGTGCCAGCAGCTTCTTAGCGGGGGGCACAGATACGCAGTATTTT. Translated: CASSFLAGGTDTQYF. Complete variable domain (other parts from reference TRBV7-6 and TRBJ2-3): GAGVSQSPRYKVTKRGQDVALRCDPISGHVSLYWYRQALGQGPEFLTYFNYEAQQDKSGLPNDRFSAERPEGSISTLTIQRTEQRDSAMYRCASSFLAGGTDTQYFGPGTRLTVL.

J is TRBJ1-2 and V is TRBV3-1 (or the pseudogene TRBV3-2), with TRBD1 identical over 8 bases. The CDR3 has 14 amino acids. V shed 5 bases and J 9 bases; nucleotides not matched to a gene: 11. Germline values: CDR1 LGHDT, CDR2 YNNKEL (reference sequence). The CDR3 nucleotides are TGTGCCAGCAGCTACCGGGACAGGCGGATGCGCTACACCTTC. It specifies CASSYRDRRMRYTF.

V and J are TRBV27 and TRBJ2-5; 11 nucleotides align to TRBD2. With 3 bases clipped from V and 1 base from J, the junction kept 7 bases outside the gene matches. The CDR3 consists of 17 residues. Germline CDR1 is MNHEY and CDR2 is SMNVEV (reference sequence). CDR3 residues: CASSFSRLAGTQETQYF. CDR3 nucleotide sequence: TGTGCCAGCAGTTTCTCGCGACTAGCGGGGACCCAAGAGACCCAGTACTTC.

The chain joins TRBV7-2 to TRBJ1-3, with D uncertain. V was trimmed by 7 bases and J by 3 bases, leaving 16 bases between them. The CDR3 length is 15 residues. In germline, CDR1 is SGHTA, CDR2 FQGNSA. The CDR3 loop is CASTSLRGGGNTIYF. CDR3 bases: TGTGCCAGCACCTCCTTGCGGGGAGGTGGAAACACCATATATTTT.

V and J are TRBV5-1 and TRBJ1-2; D possibly corresponds to TRBD1 (5 bases). The V gene's germline CDR1 is SGHRS and CDR2 YFSETQ. V lost 4 bases and J lost 1, with 11 bases in between. The CDR3 has 14 residues. The CDR3 reads CASSPQGGNYGYTF. In nucleotides, the CDR3 is TGCGCCAGCAGCCCCCAGGGTGGTAACTATGGCTACACCTTC.

The chain is built from TRBV30 and TRBJ1-2; D is possibly TRBD1 (5 bases). Trimming stripped 7 bases from V and 6 bases from J, with 15 bases between. CDR3 size: 12 residues. Germline CDR1 GTSNPN, CDR2 SVGIG (reference sequence). CDR3: CASLGGFDGYTF. The CDR3 coding sequence is TGTGCCTCCTTGGGGGGGTTCGATGGCTACACCTTC.

The chain carries TRBV6-4 and TRBJ2-1; 13 bases align to TRBD2. Germline trimming cut 4 bases from V and 6 bases from J; bases unmatched to any gene: 3. The CDR3 runs 15 residues. The germline V gene encodes CDR1 MRHNA and CDR2 SNTAGT. CDR3 sequence: CASSGTSGGGNEQFF. In DNA form, the CDR3 reads TGTGCCAGCAGTGGGACTAGCGGGGGAGGCAATGAGCAGTTCTTC.

This chain uses TRBV7-3 with TRBJ2-3; a weak D match, TRBD2 (5 bases). V lost 5 bases to trimming and J lost 1 base, with 16 bases between them. Germline V gives CDR1 SGHTA, CDR2 FQGTGA. The CDR3 is 16 amino acids. This chain's CDR3 is CASSLGGGTGTDTQYF. The CDR3 bases are TGTGCCAGCAGCCTCGGAGGTGGCACCGGCACAGATACGCAGTATTTT.

The V and J genes are TRBV5-1 and TRBJ2-6; no clear D. The germline gives CDR1 SGHRS, CDR2 YFSETQ. The CDR3 runs to 16 residues. Trimming removed 1 base at V and 2 bases at J, with 10 bases between. CDR3 DNA sequence: TGCGCCAGCAGCTTGACTCCCACCACTGGGGCCAACGTCCTGACTTTC. This translates into CASSLTPTTGANVLTF.

The CDR3 loop reads CAWIGHNNSPLHF. The CDR3 DNA reads as TGTGCCTGGATAGGACACAATAATTCACCCCTCCACTTT. V gene TRBV30 combines with J gene TRBJ1-6; TRBD1 might be the D (5 bases). The length of the CDR3 is 13 residues. CDR1 is GTSNPN and CDR2 is SVGIG in the germline V gene (reference sequence). The V end lost 4 bases, the J end lost 5 bases, and 9 bases lay between the germline ends.

The CDR3 sequence: CATPQGGYTF. The CDR3 coding sequence is TGTGCCACCCCCCAGGGTGGCTACACCTTC. The J gene is TRBJ1-2, the V gene TRBV25-1; weak D call: TRBD1 (5 bases). CDR1 MGHDK and CDR2 SYGVNS come from the germline V gene. The CDR3 length is 10 residues. V was clipped by 10 bases and J by 7 bases, with 10 bases between them.

The V call is TRBV28, the J call TRBJ1-3; no clear D. The CDR3 sequence is 16 residues long. CDR1 is MDHEN and CDR2 is SYDVKM in the germline V gene. The V end was cut by 5 bases, the J end by 4 bases, with 18 bases between. CDR3 nucleotides: TGTGCCAGCAGTCGATTCGTCGGGGTGGGGGGAAACACCATATATTTT. This gives the protein CASSRFVGVGGNTIYF.

This sequence joins TRBV5-1 and TRBJ1-2; D might be TRBD1 (6 bases). In germline, CDR1 is SGHRS, CDR2 YFSETQ. Trimming cost V 4 bases and J 6 bases, with 22 bases left between them. This CDR3 has 16 amino acids. CDR3 protein: CASSLEDRLASDGYTF. CDR3 nucleotides: TGCGCCAGCAGCCTTGAGGACAGACTAGCATCGGATGGCTACACCTTC.

The chain carries TRBV5-1 and TRBJ1-5; 7 bases agree with TRBD1. The CDR3 extends over 15 amino acids. The ends lost 0 bases at V and 4 bases at J; junction bases unmatched: 4. CDR1 and CDR2 from the germline V gene are SGHRS and YFSETQ. Here the CDR3 DNA reads TGCGCCAGCAGCTTGGGTGACAGGGCAAATCAGCCCCAGCATTTT. Translating gives CASSLGDRANQPQHF.

CDR3 nucleotide sequence: TGCGCCAGCAGCCTAGAGGGGGGACCACCCCTCCACTTT. Protein sequence: CASSLEGGPPLHF. V and J are TRBV4-1 and TRBJ1-6; D is possibly TRBD1 (6 bases). This CDR3 contains 13 residues. Germline V CDR1 and CDR2: MGHRA, YSYEKL. The V end was cut by 4 bases, the J end by 11 bases, with 12 bases between.

The chain recombines TRBV9 with TRBJ1-1; D gene ambiguous. The germline V and J ends were trimmed by 3 bases and 6 bases, with 9 bases remaining between them. The CDR3 consists of 12 residues. Germline lookup yields CDR1 SGDLS and CDR2 YYNGEE. CDR3 bases: TGTGCCAGCAGCGCGGGAGGGTCTGAAGCTTTCTTT. It yields the protein CASSAGGSEAFF. Full variable domain (missing parts from reference TRBV9 and TRBJ1-1): DSGVTQTPKHLITATGQRVTLRCSPRSGDLSVYWYQQSLDQGLQFLIQYYNGEERAKGNILERFSAQQFPDLHSELNLSSLELGDSALYFCASSAGGSEAFFGQGTRLTVV.

The chain links TRBV30 to TRBJ1-5; D is possibly TRBD1 (5 bases). V lost 4 bases, J lost 7 bases, and 20 bases lay in between. In germline, CDR1 is GTSNPN, CDR2 SVGIG (reference sequence). The CDR3 runs to 15 residues. In nucleotides, the CDR3 is TGTGCCTGGACCCATGGGACTGCCGGGGGACAGCCCCAGCATTTT. This codes for CAWTHGTAGGQPQHF. The whole variable domain, remainder taken from reference TRBV30 and TRBJ1-5, is SQTIHQWPATLVQPVGSPLSLECTVEGTSNPNLYWYRQAAGRGLQLLFYSVGIGQISSEVPQNLSASRPQDRQFILSSKKLLLSDSGFYLCAWTHGTAGGQPQHFGDGTRLSIL.

The chain is built from TRBV18 and TRBJ1-2; TRBD1 aligns across 8 bases. The CDR3 sequence is 13 residues long. V shed 5 bases, J shed 8 bases, and the junction held 7 bases outside the gene matches. Germline V gives CDR1 KGHSH, CDR2 LQKENI. The CDR3 DNA follows: TGTGCCAGCTCAACCGACAGGGGTGACGGCTACACCTTC. It specifies CASSTDRGDGYTF.

The chain uses TRBV7-6 and TRBJ1-3; D perhaps matches TRBD1 (6 bases). This CDR3 has 17 amino acids. Per the germline V gene, CDR1 is SGHVS and CDR2 is FNYEAQ. Trimming stripped 1 base from V and 2 bases from J, with 15 bases between. The CDR3 bases are TGTGCCAGCAGCTTAGAAGGGGGGGCGCGAGCTGGAAACACCATATATTTT. It codes for CASSLEGGARAGNTIYF. Complete variable domain (other parts from reference TRBV7-6 and TRBJ1-3): GAGVSQSPRYKVTKRGQDVALRCDPISGHVSLYWYRQALGQGPEFLTYFNYEAQQDKSGLPNDRFSAERPEGSISTLTIQRTEQRDSAMYRCASSLEGGARAGNTIYFGEGSWLTVV.

V gene TRBV27 combines with J gene TRBJ1-2; D might be TRBD1 (5 bases). Trimming pared 7 bases from V and 8 bases from J, leaving 20 bases between. Germline loops: CDR1 MNHEY, CDR2 SMNVEV (reference sequence). This CDR3 region has 14 residues. The CDR3 bases are TGTGCCAGCAAGGGCGGGGACGGGGTGAGGGGCTACACCTTC. Its protein product is CASKGGDGVRGYTF.

In regard to this clone: This sample also contains other DNA sequences that code for the same CDR3. The V call is TRBV4-1, the J call TRBJ1-5, with unresolved D. Germline CDR1 MGHRA, CDR2 YSYEKL. CDR3 size: 13 residues. V was shortened by 1 base and J by 5 bases, with 6 bases between the two germline ends. The CDR3 DNA reads as TGCGCCAGCAGCCAAGCGGGATATCAGCCCCAGCATTTT. It specifies CASSQAGYQPQHF.

CDR3 DNA sequence: TGTGCCTGGAGCTGGGACAGGGATAATTCACCCCTCCACTTT. It yields the protein CAWSWDRDNSPLHF. V gene TRBV30 combines with J gene TRBJ1-6; the match to TRBD1 covers 9 bases. This CDR3 is 14 amino acids long. The V segment lost 3 bases and the J segment 5 bases; nucleotides outside the gene matches: 2. Germline V CDR1 and CDR2: GTSNPN, SVGIG (reference sequence).

The chain is built from TRBV5-1 and TRBJ2-5; the match to TRBD2 covers 9 bases. There are 16 residues in the CDR3. The V gene end was trimmed by 2 bases and the J gene end by 5 bases; junction bases not matched to a gene: 10. Germline V gene sequence: CDR1 SGHRS, CDR2 YFSETQ. The CDR3 nucleotides are TGCGCCAGCAGCTTAGGGACTAGCTACGGTATGGAGACCCAGTACTTC. The encoded protein is CASSLGTSYGMETQYF.

The rearrangement uses TRBV11-3 and TRBJ2-4; possible D gene TRBD1, 6 bases. CDR1 is SGHNT, CDR2 YENEEA, per germline. The CDR3 loop spans 15 amino acids. Trimming left V 5 bases short and J 2 bases short, with 13 bases between. CDR3 loop: CASSPDSHTKNIQYF. CDR3 in DNA: TGTGCCAGCAGCCCGGACAGCCACACCAAAAACATTCAGTACTTC. Full variable domain (outside the CDR3, taken from reference TRBV11-3 and TRBJ2-4): EAGVVQSPRYKIIEKKQPVAFWCNPISGHNTLYWYLQNLGQGPELLIRYENEEAVDDSQLPKDRFSAERLKGVDSTLKIQPAELGDSAVYLCASSPDSHTKNIQYFGAGTRLSVL.

The chain combines TRBV5-5 with TRBJ2-1; 9 positions agree with TRBD1. The germline V gene encodes CDR1 SGHKS and CDR2 YYEKEE (reference sequence). This CDR3 is 16 amino acids long. J gave up 7 bases and V 8 bases, and 16 bases lay outside the gene matches. CDR3 loop: CASLGVPDRGVNEQFF. CDR3 DNA sequence: TGTGCCAGTCTTGGGGTTCCGGACAGGGGTGTTAATGAGCAGTTCTTC.

The V and J genes are TRBV3-1 (or the pseudogene TRBV3-2) and TRBJ2-1; 15 bases match TRBD2. Unmatched junction bases numbered 11, after V lost 4 bases and J lost 1 base. The CDR3 is made up of 20 amino acids. Germline loops: CDR1 LGHDT, CDR2 YNNKEL (reference sequence). The CDR3 DNA reads TGTGCCAGCAGCCGATACCGGACTAGCGGGGGGGCGGGATCCTACAATGAGCAGTTCTTC. As protein: CASSRYRTSGGAGSYNEQFF.

This chain links TRBV19 with TRBJ1-1; tentatively, D is TRBD1 (5 bases). The germline V gene encodes CDR1 LNHDA and CDR2 SQIVND (reference sequence). The CDR3 is made up of 14 amino acids. V lost 0 bases and J 4 bases, leaving 9 bases between the germline ends. The CDR3 loop is CASSIERGGTEAFF. The DNA of the CDR3 is TGTGCCAGTAGTATAGAGCGGGGCGGCACTGAAGCTTTCTTT.

This chain uses TRBV11-2 with TRBJ1-1; D remains unclear. V lost 4 bases to trimming and J lost 2 bases, with 8 bases between them. The CDR3 loop spans 13 amino acids. Looked up from germline, CDR1 is SGHAT and CDR2 is FQNNGV. Written as DNA, the CDR3 is TGTGCCAGCAGCTCCAAACTTAACACTGAAGCTTTCTTT. It is translated as CASSSKLNTEAFF. Variable domain in full (rest from reference TRBV11-2 and TRBJ1-1): EAGVAQSPRYKIIEKRQSVAFWCNPISGHATLYWYQQILGQGPKLLIQFQNNGVVDDSQLPKDRFSAERLKGVDSTLKIQPAKLEDSAVYLCASSSKLNTEAFFGQGTRLTVV.